These 24 T cell receptor beta chains originate from one sample sequenced in a study of cytomegalovirus exposure and HLA in healthy donors. PCR used 60 Vbeta primers and 13 Jbeta primers. Method: immunoSEQ multiplex PCR; TCRdb's copy keeps in-frame clones and lacks some. The table for this sample gives tens of thousands of clones. Sequenced material: PBMCs. The source of these receptors is a girl aged 10-17 years in good health and CMV-seropositive.

This chain uses TRBV4-1 with TRBJ2-3, with 8 bases aligning to TRBD2. The germline CDR1 and CDR2 sequences are MGHRA and YSYEKL. This CDR3 spans 15 amino acids. Unmatched junction bases numbered 6, after V lost 2 bases and J lost 5 bases. CDR3 residues: CASSQKEGTRDTQYF. In DNA form, the CDR3 reads TGCGCCAGCAGCCAAAAGGAAGGGACTAGAGATACGCAGTATTTT.

The chain couples TRBV7-9 to TRBJ2-7; TRBD1 aligns across 9 bases. Unmatched junction bases numbered 10, after V lost 4 bases and J lost 3 bases. The CDR3 runs 16 residues. CDR1 is SEHNR and CDR2 is FQNEAQ in the germline V gene (reference sequence). DNA for the CDR3: TGTGCCAGCAGCTCCCAAGGGACAGGGTACCTCTACGAGCAGTACTTC. It specifies CASSSQGTGYLYEQYF. The entire variable domain, with the rest obtained from reference TRBV7-9 and TRBJ2-7, is as follows: DTGVSQNPRHKITKRGQNVTFRCDPISEHNRLYWYRQTLGQGPEFLTYFQNEAQLEKSRLLSDRFSAERPKGSFSTLEIQRTEQGDSAMYLCASSSQGTGYLYEQYFGPGTRLTVT.

V usage is TRBV19 and J usage is TRBJ1-1; 11 bases are a match to TRBD1. Germline CDR1 and CDR2: LNHDA and SQIVND (reference sequence). After removal of 5 bases from V and 6 bases from J, the junction contained 23 bases not matched to a gene. The CDR3 consists of 20 residues. The CDR3 protein is CASSSHLWDRGTNKRAEAFF. CDR3 DNA sequence: TGTGCCAGTAGTTCCCATCTTTGGGACAGGGGGACTAACAAACGGGCTGAAGCTTTCTTT.

The chain uses TRBV19 and TRBJ1-5; TRBD1 matches 10 bases. In germline, CDR1 is LNHDA, CDR2 SQIVND (reference sequence). There are 16 residues in the CDR3. With 6 bases clipped from V and 7 bases from J, the junction kept 12 bases outside the gene matches. The CDR3 DNA reads TGTGCCAGTAGCCGAGGGCGACAGGGGGCAGGGCAGCCCCAGCATTTT. Amino acid sequence: CASSRGRQGAGQPQHF.

With respect to this clone: Other nucleotide sequences from this sample produce the same CDR3. The chain links TRBV7-2 to TRBJ2-2; 9 bases align to TRBD1. CDR1 and CDR2 from the germline V gene are SGHTA and FQGNSA. There are 14 residues in the CDR3. The V gene end was trimmed by 1 base and the J gene end by 6 bases; junction bases not matched to a gene: 0. The DNA of the CDR3 is TGTGCCAGCAGCTTAGGACAGGGGGCCGGGGAGCTGTTTTTT. It codes for CASSLGQGAGELFF.

The rearrangement uses TRBV7-6 and TRBJ2-4, with 7 bases identical to TRBD1. The germline V gene has CDR1 SGHVS and CDR2 FNYEAQ. V dropped 6 bases and J dropped 0; count of bases not matched to a gene: 8. The CDR3 length is 16 residues. CDR3 bases: TGTGCCAGCAGGAATCGGGACAGTCTAGCCAAAAACATTCAGTACTTC. Encoded protein: CASRNRDSLAKNIQYF.

The V and J genes are TRBV27 and TRBJ2-6; D is undetermined. V dropped 6 bases and J dropped 3 bases, with 3 bases sitting between them. Per germline, CDR1 MNHEY and CDR2 SMNVEV (reference sequence). The CDR3 has 12 amino acids. Here the CDR3 reads CASSGGANVLTF. Here the CDR3 DNA reads TGTGCCAGCAGCGGTGGGGCCAACGTCCTGACTTTC.

A word on this clone: Other DNA variants within this sample encode the same CDR3. The rearrangement links TRBV9 to TRBJ2-3; TRBD1 is a possible D gene (5 bases). CDR3 length: 16 residues. V was cut by 3 bases and J by 2 bases, with 16 bases left in between. CDR1 is SGDLS and CDR2 is YYNGEE in the germline V gene. Written as DNA, the CDR3 is TGTGCCAGCAGCGACATAGGGGCCACTCACACAGATACGCAGTATTTT. Residues: CASSDIGATHTDTQYF.

The chain joins TRBV6-1 to TRBJ2-7, with a possible D match to TRBD1 (6 bases). CDR1 and CDR2 (germline): MNHNS, SASEGT. CDR3 length: 15 residues. The V end was cut by 2 bases, the J end by 2 bases, with 13 bases between. CDR3 DNA: TGTGCCAGCAGTGAATTCCGGACAGTAGCCTACGAGCAGTACTTC. It encodes CASSEFRTVAYEQYF.

This rearrangement joins TRBV28 to TRBJ1-6, with D possibly TRBD1 on 5 matching bases. Germline-derived CDR1 and CDR2 are MDHEN and SYDVKM. The length of the CDR3 is 16 residues. Trimming removed 4 bases at V and 0 bases at J, with 10 bases between. The CDR3: CASSWAGRSYNSPLHF. DNA of the CDR3: TGTGCCAGCAGTTGGGCAGGGCGCTCCTATAATTCACCCCTCCACTTT.

This sequence joins TRBV9 and TRBJ2-3; TRBD1 matches at 8 bases. V lost 4 bases to trimming and J lost 6 bases; unmatched junction nucleotides: 16. The CDR3 loop spans 17 amino acids. Germline V lookup: CDR1 SGDLS, CDR2 YYNGEE. The CDR3 reads CASSLNPGQGEGDTQYF. CDR3 coding DNA: TGTGCCAGCAGCTTGAACCCCGGACAGGGAGAAGGGGATACGCAGTATTTT.

V and J are TRBV27 and TRBJ2-3, with D possibly TRBD2 on 6 matching bases. Germline-derived CDR1 and CDR2 are MNHEY and SMNVEV (reference sequence). This CDR3 comprises 15 residues. Trimming removed 6 bases at V and 1 base at J, with 14 bases between. The chain's CDR3 is CASSPPGGGTDTQYF. DNA of the CDR3: TGTGCCAGCAGCCCCCCTGGCGGGGGCACAGATACGCAGTATTTT.

J is TRBJ1-4 and V is TRBV11-1; unclear D gene. This CDR3 comprises 13 residues. Per germline, CDR1 SGHAT and CDR2 FQDESV (reference sequence). The V end was cut by 6 bases, the J end by 5 bases, with 10 bases between. The CDR3 nucleotides read TGTGCCAGCAGTGAAGTCCGGAATGAAAAACTGTTTTTT. It yields the protein CASSEVRNEKLFF.

V usage is TRBV9 and J usage is TRBJ1-1; no reliable D call. The CDR3 spans 16 residues. The V end was cut by 0 bases, the J end by 4 bases, with 16 bases between. Germline V gene lookup returns CDR1 SGDLS and CDR2 YYNGEE. The CDR3 coding sequence is TGTGCCAGCAGCGTAGCTCCAGAGGGATCACGCACTGAAGCTTTCTTT. It codes for CASSVAPEGSRTEAFF.

The chain employs TRBV19 and TRBJ1-2; D perhaps matches TRBD1 (6 bases). The CDR3 is 14 amino acids. In germline, CDR1 is LNHDA, CDR2 SQIVND (reference sequence). Trimming removed 5 bases from V and 4 bases from J, with 14 bases in between. The CDR3 sequence is CASSPRGGAYGYTF. As DNA, the CDR3 is TGTGCCAGTAGTCCGCGAGGGGGGGCCTATGGCTACACCTTC. Full variable domain (outside the CDR3, taken from reference TRBV19 and TRBJ1-2): DGGITQSPKYLFRKEGQNVTLSCEQNLNHDAMYWYRQDPGQGLRLIYYSQIVNDFQKGDIAEGYSVSREKKESFPLTVTSAQKNPTAFYLCASSPRGGAYGYTFGSGTRLTVV.

This chain connects TRBV5-6 to TRBJ1-2, with unresolved D. This CDR3 region has 13 residues. Germline V lookup: CDR1 SGHDT, CDR2 YYEEEE. Trimming removed 3 bases at V and 3 bases at J, with 9 bases between. CDR3 loop: CASSSTAYYGYTF. The CDR3 DNA reads TGTGCCAGCAGCTCAACAGCCTACTATGGCTACACCTTC.

The V call is TRBV7-9, the J call TRBJ1-2; D remains ambiguous. The CDR3 runs 12 residues. Germline V lookup: CDR1 SEHNR, CDR2 FQNEAQ (reference sequence). V lost 7 bases, J lost 4 bases, and 10 bases lay in between. CDR3 sequence: CASTGSGYGYTF. The DNA for the CDR3 is TGTGCCAGCACCGGGTCCGGCTATGGCTACACCTTC.

The gene calls are TRBV5-6 and TRBJ2-3; 16 bases map to TRBD2. CDR1 and CDR2 from the germline V gene are SGHDT and YYEEEE. With V trimmed by 7 bases and J by 5 bases, 10 bases remained unmatched. CDR3 length equals 17 residues. CDR3 residues: CASGSGTSGGAVDTQYF. The CDR3 DNA reads TGTGCCAGCGGTTCCGGGACTAGCGGGGGGGCCGTAGATACGCAGTATTTT.

DNA of the CDR3: TGCAGCGTCCTACGTGGTGAAGCTTTCTTT. This encodes CSVLRGEAFF. This chain uses TRBV29-1 with TRBJ1-1; no definite D call. Trimming removed 6 bases from V and 7 bases from J, with 9 bases in between. CDR1 is SQVTM and CDR2 is ANQGSEA in the germline V gene. The CDR3 loop spans 10 amino acids. The full variable domain, completed using reference TRBV29-1 and TRBJ1-1, is SAVISQKPSRDICQRGTSLTIQCQVDSQVTMMFWYRQQPGQSLTLIATANQGSEATYESGFVIDKFPISRPNLTFSTLTVSNMSPEDSSIYLCSVLRGEAFFGQGTRLTVV.

The rearrangement joins TRBV14 to TRBJ2-6; tentatively, D is TRBD2 (5 bases). This CDR3 has 16 residues. CDR1 and CDR2 from the germline V gene are SGHDN and FVKESK. V was trimmed by 4 bases and J by 4 bases, leaving 14 bases between them. The CDR3 region is CASSLPGRLGANVLTF. For the CDR3, the DNA is TGTGCCAGCAGCCTTCCGGGAAGGCTCGGGGCCAACGTCCTGACTTTC.

V and J are TRBV4-1 and TRBJ2-2; TRBD2 agrees at 11 bases. V lost 3 bases and J lost 3; bases outside the gene matches: 12. Germline assignment: CDR1 MGHRA and CDR2 YSYEKL. The CDR3 is 19 residues long. The CDR3 protein is CASSHKLTLLAGDTGELFF. CDR3 DNA: TGCGCCAGCAGCCACAAACTCACCTTACTAGCGGGGGACACCGGGGAGCTGTTTTTT.

Written as DNA, the CDR3 is TGTGCCAGCAGAACAGGGGGGGATGGCTACACCTTC. It encodes CASRTGGDGYTF. The rearrangement joins TRBV9 to TRBJ1-2; 8 nucleotides line up with TRBD1. The CDR3 is 12 amino acids. The J segment lost 6 bases and the V segment lost 5 bases, leaving 3 bases of the junction unmatched. The germline V gene encodes CDR1 SGDLS and CDR2 YYNGEE.

This chain links TRBV14 with TRBJ2-5, with 7 bases lining up with TRBD1. V trimming: 8 bases; J trimming: 2 bases; junction bases outside the gene matches: 11. The CDR3 is 15 residues long. Germline values: CDR1 SGHDN, CDR2 FVKESK. CDR3 nucleotides: TGTGCCAGCTCGGGGACAGACACCGCACAAGAGACCCAGTACTTC. It yields the protein CASSGTDTAQETQYF.

The chain uses TRBV7-9 and TRBJ2-5, with no clear D. Germline-derived CDR1 and CDR2 are SEHNR and FQNEAQ (reference sequence). V was trimmed by 3 bases and J by 4 bases, leaving 9 bases between them. This CDR3 has 13 residues. The CDR3 loop is CASSFIQVETQYF. Here the CDR3 DNA reads TGTGCCAGCAGCTTTATCCAGGTAGAGACCCAGTACTTC.